This TCR beta chain was sequenced in a study of blood T cell repertoires in COVID-19 (dated by TCRdb to 2020 to 2021). Context from the whole study: Collaborator samples came from the United States, Italy and Spain and covered acute and convalescent phases of COVID-19. The material from the prospective study consisted of cDNA or gDNA derived from T cells, B-cell-depleted T cells, or PBMCs. The dataset comprised deeply sampled blood TCRbeta repertoires from subjects exposed to, actively infected with, or recovered from COVID-19. The repertoires were released in a freely available public database intended as a resource for research on the immune response to SARS-CoV-2. Samples were obtained from the ongoing ImmuneRACE study (first 160 participants) and from about 1,300 subjects provided by 6 global collaborators. A de-identified subject ID, COVID-19 status, age in years and sex were almost always included in the sample metadata. HLA class I and class II types, where available, came from metadata supplied by the sample provider rather than from assay-based typing.

The immunoSEQ Assay, a bias-controlled multiplex PCR, was used to amplify TCRbeta CDR3 regions from genomic DNA. Per the source publication's procedure: The number of nucleated cells in each sample was estimated from the amplification of reference gene primers within the assay. To quantify the absolute abundance of each unique TCRbeta CDR3 rearrangement, sequence reads were collapsed and filtered. For each sample, productive Simpson clonality was calculated by taking the square root of Simpson's diversity index across productive rearrangements. TCRdb mirrors the immuneACCESS table, restricted to in-frame sequences. Some clones are absent from its copies; in checked studies, under half trace to an unresolved V gene, and the reason for the others is unknown. V, J and clone size are those of that table, while D and trimming were read from the DNA. A total of fewer than 200,000 clones appear in this sample, roughly four fifths of them only once. Around 2.9% of the sample is taken by the ten largest.

One collaborating source in Seattle enrolled patients while the patients were actively infected and followed the patients over time throughout the course of disease. Each collaborating institution followed its own protocols to collect whole blood in K2EDTA tubes. For TCRbeta analysis, collaborators shipped samples as frozen whole blood, isolated PBMCs, or DNA extracted from either of those sample types. What the authors observed across the whole study: The quantity of clinical and demographic metadata differed by source and by participant and was supplied without curation.

Concerning this clone: Its binding antigen is unknown. Base qualities are not recorded, but no much larger clone differs from it by a single base. Other DNA sequences within the sample encode an identical CDR3.

Reading from cysteine to phenylalanine, the CDR3 counts 13 amino acids. Here the CDR3 DNA is all that survives: 39 bases in frame from base 1. V sheds 3 bases and J sheds 3 bases, leaving 6 bases between their ends. CDR1 and CDR2 were assigned from the germline V gene as KGHSH and LQKENI. The TCR comes from an elderly woman with COVID-19, enrolled during active disease. The V and J genes are TRBV18 and TRBJ1-3, with the D gene not clear enough to name. The sequenced sample consisted of peripheral blood. The DNA reads as follows: TGTGCCAGCTCACCGGCTGGTGGAAACACCATATATTTT. Its translation reads: CASSPAGGNTIYF.